The TCR beta chain under discussion was sequenced for a study of OX40 agonist ivuxolimab in advanced cancers. Study-level background: With ivuxolimab, an agonistic anti-OX40 (CD134) antibody, patients were treated. Males comprised around 78% of the group, whose mean age was roughly 60 years (range roughly 20 to 85).

Germline loops: CDR1 SGHTA, CDR2 FQGNSA. CDR3 size: 14 residues. Trimming stripped 4 bases from V and 4 bases from J, with 14 bases between. Blood sampling took place at baseline, cycle 4 day 1, and cycle 7 day 1. General study findings and limits: It was also the case that some nonresponders had low normalized T-cell clonal expansion.

Profiling relied on immunoSEQ multiplex PCR, and the TCRdb table lists in-frame clones only, not all of them. Counted here are some 45,000 clones, approximately 91% occurring once; the ten biggest clones make up about 20%. Concerning this clone itself: Its antigen is unknown.

The chain combines TRBV7-2 with TRBJ2-7, with D unclear. The sequencing here drew on CD4+ or CD8+ T cells sorted from blood, taken in a trial of the OX40 agonist ivuxolimab. This TCR was recovered from an adult with an advanced solid tumor such as melanoma, head and neck, liver or kidney cancer. The CDR3 here is CASSSSGIGYEQYF. CDR3 sequence (DNA): TGTGCCAGCAGCTCCTCGGGTATCGGTTACGAGCAGTACTTC.